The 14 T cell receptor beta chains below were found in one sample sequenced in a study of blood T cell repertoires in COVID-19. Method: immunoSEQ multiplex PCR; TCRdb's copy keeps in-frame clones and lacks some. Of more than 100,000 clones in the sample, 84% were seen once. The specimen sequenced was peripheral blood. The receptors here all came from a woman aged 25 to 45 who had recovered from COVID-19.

CDR3 in amino acids: CASSFGLAGTYNEQFF. CDR3 sequence (DNA): TGCGCCAGCAGCTTCGGACTAGCGGGTACCTACAATGAGCAGTTCTTC. The V gene is TRBV5-1, the J gene TRBJ2-1, with 11 bases lining up with TRBD2. The CDR3 is made up of 16 amino acids. The junction had 3 bases not matched to a gene; V was cut back by 2 bases and J by 2 bases. Germline V lookup: CDR1 SGHRS, CDR2 YFSETQ.

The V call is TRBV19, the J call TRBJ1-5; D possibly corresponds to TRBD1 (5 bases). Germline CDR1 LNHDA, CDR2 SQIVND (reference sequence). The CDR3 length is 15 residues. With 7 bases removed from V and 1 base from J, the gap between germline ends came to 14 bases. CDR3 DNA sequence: TGTGCCAGTACCGGGGGGGGTCGGAGCAATCAGCCCCAGCATTTT. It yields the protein CASTGGGRSNQPQHF.

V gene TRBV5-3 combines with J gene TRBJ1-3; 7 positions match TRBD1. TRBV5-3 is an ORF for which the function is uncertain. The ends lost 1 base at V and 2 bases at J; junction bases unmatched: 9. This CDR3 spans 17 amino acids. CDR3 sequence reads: CARSLTEDRPPGNTIYF. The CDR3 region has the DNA TGTGCCAGAAGCTTGACCGAGGACAGGCCGCCTGGAAACACCATATATTTT.

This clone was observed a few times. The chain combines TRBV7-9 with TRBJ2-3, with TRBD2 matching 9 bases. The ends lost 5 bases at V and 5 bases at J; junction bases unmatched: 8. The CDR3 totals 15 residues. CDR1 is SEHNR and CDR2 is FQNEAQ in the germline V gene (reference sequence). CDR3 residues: CASSPIAGAGDTQYF. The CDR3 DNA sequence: TGTGCCAGCAGCCCTATAGCGGGAGCGGGAGATACGCAGTATTTT. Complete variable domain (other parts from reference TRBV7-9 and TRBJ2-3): DTGVSQNPRHKITKRGQNVTFRCDPISEHNRLYWYRQTLGQGPEFLTYFQNEAQLEKSRLLSDRFSAERPKGSFSTLEIQRTEQGDSAMYLCASSPIAGAGDTQYFGPGTRLTVL.

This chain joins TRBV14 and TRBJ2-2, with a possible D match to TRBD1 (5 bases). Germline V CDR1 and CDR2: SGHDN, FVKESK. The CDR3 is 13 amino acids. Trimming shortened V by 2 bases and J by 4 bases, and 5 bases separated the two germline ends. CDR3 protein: CASSQQGTGELFF. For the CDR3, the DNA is TGTGCCAGCAGCCAACAGGGCACCGGGGAGCTGTTTTTT.

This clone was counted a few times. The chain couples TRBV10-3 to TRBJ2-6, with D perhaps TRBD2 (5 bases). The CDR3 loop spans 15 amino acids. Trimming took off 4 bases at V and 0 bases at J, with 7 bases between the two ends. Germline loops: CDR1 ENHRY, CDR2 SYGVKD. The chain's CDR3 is CAISGGSSGANVLTF. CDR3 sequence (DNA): TGTGCCATCAGTGGAGGGAGCTCTGGGGCCAACGTCCTGACTTTC.

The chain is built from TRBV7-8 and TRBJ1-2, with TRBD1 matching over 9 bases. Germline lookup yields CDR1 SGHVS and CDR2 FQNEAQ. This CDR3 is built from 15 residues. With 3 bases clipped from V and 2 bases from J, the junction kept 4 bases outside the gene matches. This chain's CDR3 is CASSFEGQGNYGYTF. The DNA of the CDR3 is TGTGCCAGCAGCTTCGAAGGACAGGGGAACTATGGCTACACCTTC.

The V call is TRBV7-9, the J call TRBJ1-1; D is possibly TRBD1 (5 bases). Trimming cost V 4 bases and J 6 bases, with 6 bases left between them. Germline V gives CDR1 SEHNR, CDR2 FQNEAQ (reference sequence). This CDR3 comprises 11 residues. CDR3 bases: TGTGCCAGCAGCTGGGGGGCTGAAGCTTTCTTT. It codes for CASSWGAEAFF.

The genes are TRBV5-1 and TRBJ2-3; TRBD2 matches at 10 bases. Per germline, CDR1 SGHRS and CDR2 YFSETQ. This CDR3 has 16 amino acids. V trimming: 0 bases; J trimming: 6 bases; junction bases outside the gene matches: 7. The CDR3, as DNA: TGCGCCAGCAGCTTGGTCCCTAGCGGGGGTCTTGATACGCAGTATTTT. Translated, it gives CASSLVPSGGLDTQYF.

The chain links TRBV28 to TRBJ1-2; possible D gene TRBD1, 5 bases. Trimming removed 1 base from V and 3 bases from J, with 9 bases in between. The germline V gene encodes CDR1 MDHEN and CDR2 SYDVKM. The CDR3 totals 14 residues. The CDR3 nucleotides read TGTGCCAGCAGTTTATCGTCAGGGTACTATGGCTACACCTTC. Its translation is CASSLSSGYYGYTF.

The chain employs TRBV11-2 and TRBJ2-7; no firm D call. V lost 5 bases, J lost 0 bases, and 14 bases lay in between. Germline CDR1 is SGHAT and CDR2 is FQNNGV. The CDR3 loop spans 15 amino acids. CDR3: CASSSLMWSSYEQYF. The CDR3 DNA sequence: TGTGCCAGCAGCAGCCTTATGTGGAGCTCCTACGAGCAGTACTTC.

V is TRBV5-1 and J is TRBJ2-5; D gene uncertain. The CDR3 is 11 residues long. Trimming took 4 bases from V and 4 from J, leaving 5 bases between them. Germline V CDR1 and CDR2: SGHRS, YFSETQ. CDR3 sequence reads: CASSDLETQYF. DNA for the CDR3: TGCGCCAGCAGCGACTTAGAGACCCAGTACTTC.

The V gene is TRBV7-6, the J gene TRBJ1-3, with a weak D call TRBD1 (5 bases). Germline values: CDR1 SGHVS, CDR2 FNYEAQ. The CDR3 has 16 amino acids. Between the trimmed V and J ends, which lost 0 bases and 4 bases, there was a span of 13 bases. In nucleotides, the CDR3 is TGTGCCAGCAGCTTAGCAGGGTCCAGGGCGGGAAACACCATATATTTT. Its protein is CASSLAGSRAGNTIYF.

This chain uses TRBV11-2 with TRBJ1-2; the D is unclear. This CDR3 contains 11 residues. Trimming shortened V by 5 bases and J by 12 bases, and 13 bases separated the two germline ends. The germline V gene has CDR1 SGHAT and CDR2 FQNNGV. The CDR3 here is CASSATGINTF. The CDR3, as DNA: TGTGCCAGCAGCGCGACGGGGATCAACACCTTC.